The 14 T cell receptor beta chains given below trace back to one sample, sequenced in a study of cytomegalovirus exposure and HLA in healthy donors. Amplification used 60 Vbeta primers and 13 Jbeta primers. Clones were sequenced by immunoSEQ multiplex PCR, and TCRdb holds only the in-frame ones, with some missing. This repertoire shows around 94,000 clones, over 65% found once; its top ten account for approximately 2.8%. Sequenced input: PBMCs. These receptors all come from a man aged 40-55 years in good health and CMV-seronegative.

V and J are TRBV19 and TRBJ2-7, with a possible D match to TRBD1 (6 bases). The germline CDR1 and CDR2 sequences are LNHDA and SQIVND (reference sequence). Between the trimmed V and J ends, which lost 5 bases and 2 bases, there was a span of 13 bases. The CDR3 is 14 amino acids. Written as DNA, the CDR3 is TGTGCCAGTAGTCTCCTAGGGGGAACCTACGAGCAGTACTTC. Amino acids: CASSLLGGTYEQYF.

V usage is TRBV19 and J usage is TRBJ1-2, with D uncertain. The germline CDR1 and CDR2 sequences are LNHDA and SQIVND (reference sequence). The germline V and J ends were trimmed by 8 bases and 1 base, with 8 bases remaining between them. The CDR3 is 12 amino acids. The CDR3 nucleotides are TGTGCCAGTGCGGGCTTTAACTATGGCTACACCTTC. Protein: CASAGFNYGYTF. Variable domain in full (rest from reference TRBV19 and TRBJ1-2): DGGITQSPKYLFRKEGQNVTLSCEQNLNHDAMYWYRQDPGQGLRLIYYSQIVNDFQKGDIAEGYSVSREKKESFPLTVTSAQKNPTAFYLCASAGFNYGYTFGSGTRLTVV.

This chain links TRBV2 with TRBJ2-5; the match to TRBD2 covers 9 bases. Unmatched junction bases numbered 8, after V lost 9 bases and J lost 0 bases. The CDR3 is 15 residues long. Per the germline V gene, CDR1 is SNHLY and CDR2 is FYNNEI. CDR3 region: CARESGTSHQETQYF. The CDR3 nucleotides read TGTGCCAGGGAATCCGGGACTAGCCACCAAGAGACCCAGTACTTC.

The chain has TRBV6-1 and TRBJ2-7; 7 bases fit TRBD1. The germline CDR1 and CDR2 sequences are MNHNS and SASEGT. The V segment lost 5 bases and the J segment 2 bases; nucleotides outside the gene matches: 6. The CDR3 loop spans 14 amino acids. This CDR3 reads CASSMTGTAYEQYF. The CDR3 nucleotides read TGTGCCAGCAGTATGACGGGGACAGCCTACGAGCAGTACTTC.

V usage is TRBV9 and J usage is TRBJ2-2; TRBD1 matches 8 bases. Germline V CDR1 and CDR2: SGDLS, YYNGEE. V dropped 0 bases and J dropped 1; count of bases not matched to a gene: 2. The CDR3 spans 16 residues. The CDR3 here is CASSVAGQVNTGELFF. As DNA, the CDR3 is TGTGCCAGCAGCGTAGCGGGACAGGTGAACACCGGGGAGCTGTTTTTT.

CDR3 DNA sequence: TGTGCCAGCAGCTTAGAAGGCGTAAGCGGGCTGAACACCGGGGAGCTGTTTTTT. It translates to CASSLEGVSGLNTGELFF. The chain combines TRBV7-6 with TRBJ2-2; D is perhaps TRBD2 (6 bases). The CDR3 totals 18 residues. Germline V gene lookup returns CDR1 SGHVS and CDR2 FNYEAQ. Trimming left V 1 base short and J 1 base short, with 16 bases between.

This clone was seen once. This chain joins TRBV5-1 and TRBJ1-1; D is perhaps TRBD1 (6 bases). This CDR3 has 13 residues. V was pared by 8 bases and J by 1 base, with 12 bases between. In germline, CDR1 is SGHRS, CDR2 YFSETQ. CDR3 nucleotides: TGCGCCAGTGGACAGCAATCGAACACTGAAGCTTTCTTT. Its translation is CASGQQSNTEAFF.

This clone is a singleton in its sample. The chain couples TRBV5-1 to TRBJ1-5, with D perhaps TRBD1 (5 bases). Trimming shortened V by 2 bases and J by 6 bases, and 12 bases separated the two germline ends. The CDR3 sequence is 14 residues long. Per the germline V gene, CDR1 is SGHRS and CDR2 is YFSETQ. The CDR3 loop reads CASSFGQGGQPQHF. In nucleotides, the CDR3 is TGCGCCAGCAGCTTTGGGCAGGGCGGTCAGCCCCAGCATTTT.

CDR3 residues: CASSPRASYKSYNEQFF. The CDR3 DNA reads as TGCGCCAGCAGTCCCCGGGCTAGCTACAAATCCTACAATGAGCAGTTCTTC. V and J are TRBV23-1 and TRBJ2-1; tentatively, D is TRBD2 (5 bases). TRBV23-1 is known as an ORF, though its function is uncertain. The CDR3 has 17 residues. V was trimmed by 4 bases and J by 1 base, leaving 17 bases between them.

This chain links TRBV7-8 with TRBJ1-4; no definite D call. Trimming removed 0 bases from V and 3 bases from J, with 11 bases in between. Germline lookup yields CDR1 SGHVS and CDR2 FQNEAQ. This CDR3 comprises 16 residues. This CDR3 reads CASSLAFLRSNEKLFF. CDR3 nucleotides: TGTGCCAGCAGCTTAGCGTTTTTACGGTCTAATGAAAAACTGTTTTTT. Full variable domain (remainder filled in from reference TRBV7-8 and TRBJ1-4): GAGVSQSPRYKVAKRGQDVALRCDPISGHVSLFWYQQALGQGPEFLTYFQNEAQLDKSGLPSDRFFAERPEGSVSTLKIQRTQQEDSAVYLCASSLAFLRSNEKLFFGSGTQLSVL.

The rearrangement uses TRBV5-1 and TRBJ2-1; D gene uncertain. Per germline, CDR1 SGHRS and CDR2 YFSETQ. The CDR3 length is 13 residues. The ends were cut back, 4 bases at V and 4 bases at J, with 9 bases in the middle. CDR3 sequence reads: CASSPDSYNEQFF. For the CDR3, the DNA is TGCGCCAGCAGCCCTGACTCTTACAATGAGCAGTTCTTC.

The chain couples TRBV7-2 to TRBJ1-1; weak D call: TRBD1 (5 bases). CDR3 length: 12 residues. Germline CDR1 reads SGHTA; CDR2 reads FQGNSA. Trimming removed 5 bases from V and 6 bases from J, with 10 bases in between. The CDR3: CASSPWGAEAFF. DNA of the CDR3: TGTGCCAGCAGCCCGTGGGGCGCTGAAGCTTTCTTT.

J is TRBJ2-1 and V is TRBV19, with TRBD1 as a possible D gene (6 bases). The V and J ends lost 4 bases and 10 bases respectively, with 23 bases between them. The CDR3 contains 16 residues. Germline assignment: CDR1 LNHDA and CDR2 SQIVND (reference sequence). DNA for the CDR3: TGTGCCAGTAGTAGTCACAGGGAAGGAGTTGGCAGGGAGCAGTTCTTC. It yields the protein CASSSHREGVGREQFF.

The V gene is TRBV5-1, the J gene TRBJ2-7; 9 nucleotides agree with TRBD1. The length of the CDR3 is 17 residues. Germline V lookup: CDR1 SGHRS, CDR2 YFSETQ. Trimming took 5 bases from V and 1 from J; bases not matched to a gene: 13. The CDR3, as DNA: TGCGCCAGCAGACCCAGGGATGGACAGGGGAGGTCCTACGAGCAGTACTTC. Translating gives CASRPRDGQGRSYEQYF.